The 15 T cell receptor beta chains presented below share a single source sample, sequenced in a study of radiation and T cells in renal cell carcinoma (TCRdb year 2020). The library was produced with the immunoSEQ multiplex PCR assay. Imported from immuneACCESS, the table was reduced by TCRdb to in-frame sequences with V and J called. These copies leave out some clones; in studies compared against another copy, an unresolved V gene accounts for under half, and the cause of the remainder is not known. This sample gives 90,000 to 95,000 clones in total; 70% to 85% of them show up just once. The leading ten clones occupy more than 5.5% of the sample. Per the publication, the time point label means: baseline pretreatment blood. Sample treatment or condition, as interpreted from the label and publication: 15 Gy SBRT to primary tumor, nephrectomy 4 weeks later. This specimen was blood, taken from a patient whose treatment included radiotherapy and nephrectomy. These receptors were obtained from a man aged 60 to 75 with renal cell carcinoma.

The V call is TRBV27, the J call TRBJ1-4, with 7 bases fitting TRBD1. The CDR3 spans 15 residues. The germline gives CDR1 MNHEY, CDR2 SMNVEV (reference sequence). V lost 2 bases to trimming and J lost 4 bases; unmatched junction nucleotides: 4. The CDR3 sequence is CASSLEGQINEKLFF. The CDR3 nucleotides are TGTGCCAGCAGTTTAGAGGGACAGATTAATGAAAAACTGTTTTTT.

The chain joins TRBV10-3 to TRBJ1-5, with 8 bases matching TRBD1. The V gene end was trimmed by 7 bases and the J gene end by 4 bases; junction bases not matched to a gene: 6. The CDR3 sequence is 14 residues long. In germline, CDR1 is ENHRY, CDR2 SYGVKD. In DNA, the CDR3 is TGTGCCATCAAACAACAGGGGGGTAATCAGCCCCAGCATTTT. Translating gives CAIKQQGGNQPQHF.

This clone is medium-sized within its sample. J is TRBJ2-7 and V is TRBV5-5, with 9 bases aligning to TRBD1. Trimming at V came to 0 bases and at J to 5 bases, leaving 6 bases not matched to a gene. The CDR3 contains 15 residues. CDR1 is SGHKS, CDR2 YYEKEE, per germline (reference sequence). DNA for the CDR3: TGTGCCAGCAGCTTGGTAGGGGACAGGGACCACGAGCAGTACTTC. Its translation is CASSLVGDRDHEQYF. The entire variable domain, with the rest obtained from reference TRBV5-5 and TRBJ2-7, is as follows: DAGVTQSPTHLIKTRGQQVTLRCSPISGHKSVSWYQQVLGQGPQFIFQYYEKEERGRGNFPDRFSARQFPNYSSELNVNALLLGDSALYLCASSLVGDRDHEQYFGPGTRLTVT.

V is TRBV30 and J is TRBJ2-4, with 8 bases aligning to TRBD2. V lost 3 bases, J lost 7 bases, and 14 bases stayed unmatched. The CDR3 has 16 amino acids. The germline CDR1 and CDR2 sequences are GTSNPN and SVGIG (reference sequence). CDR3 nucleotide sequence: TGTGCCTGGAGACGGGTAGGGGGGCGCGGGGGGAACATTCAGTACTTC. Its protein is CAWRRVGGRGGNIQYF.

J is TRBJ2-7 and V is TRBV10-3, with D unresolved. The CDR3 spans 11 residues. Germline CDR1 and CDR2: ENHRY and SYGVKD. V was clipped by 11 bases and J by 4 bases, with 12 bases between them. DNA of the CDR3: TGTGCCTCGAAAGACAATTACGAGCAGTACTTC. It encodes CASKDNYEQYF.

This chain joins TRBV14 and TRBJ1-5; no clear D. The CDR3 extends over 13 amino acids. Trimming removed 2 bases at V and 4 bases at J, with 6 bases between. The germline V gene encodes CDR1 SGHDN and CDR2 FVKESK. The CDR3 DNA reads as TGTGCCAGCAGCCAACAACTAAATCAGCCCCAGCATTTT. Translated: CASSQQLNQPQHF.

CDR3 amino acids: CASSLALRGRDEQYF. In nucleotides, the CDR3 is TGCGCCAGCAGCTTGGCCTTGAGGGGGCGAGACGAGCAGTACTTC. The rearrangement joins TRBV5-1 to TRBJ2-7; 7 bases are shared with TRBD1. After removal of 0 bases from V and 5 bases from J, the junction contained 8 bases not matched to a gene. The germline gives CDR1 SGHRS, CDR2 YFSETQ. The CDR3 runs 15 residues. Full variable domain (missing parts from reference TRBV5-1 and TRBJ2-7): KAGVTQTPRYLIKTRGQQVTLSCSPISGHRSVSWYQQTPGQGLQFLFEYFSETQRNKGNFPGRFSGRQFSNSRSEMNVSTLELGDSALYLCASSLALRGRDEQYFGPGTRLTVT.

The chain carries TRBV7-8 and TRBJ2-3; D perhaps matches TRBD2 (6 bases). The germline gives CDR1 SGHVS, CDR2 FQNEAQ. CDR3 length: 12 amino acids. Trimming pared 6 bases from V and 4 bases from J, leaving 8 bases between. CDR3 bases: TGTGCCAGCAGTTCGGGGGCAGATACGCAGTATTTT. Translation: CASSSGADTQYF. The entire variable domain, with the rest obtained from reference TRBV7-8 and TRBJ2-3, is as follows: GAGVSQSPRYKVAKRGQDVALRCDPISGHVSLFWYQQALGQGPEFLTYFQNEAQLDKSGLPSDRFFAERPEGSVSTLKIQRTQQEDSAVYLCASSSGADTQYFGPGTRLTVL.

This rearrangement joins TRBV19 to TRBJ2-7; D might be TRBD1 or TRBD2, each matching 6 bases. V lost 5 bases and J 3 bases, leaving 20 bases between the germline ends. The CDR3 runs 16 residues. Per the germline V gene, CDR1 is LNHDA and CDR2 is SQIVND (reference sequence). This CDR3 is CASSGGPSRNYYEQYF. CDR3 DNA: TGTGCCAGTAGTGGGGGGCCGAGCCGAAACTACTACGAGCAGTACTTC.

CDR3 DNA: TGTGCCAGCAGCTTAAGAGAGGGGAGCTATGGCTACACCTTC. Residues: CASSLREGSYGYTF. The genes are TRBV7-8 and TRBJ1-2; perhaps TRBD1 as D (5 bases). Trimming removed 2 bases from V and 4 bases from J, with 11 bases in between. The CDR3 covers 14 residues. Germline V gives CDR1 SGHVS, CDR2 FQNEAQ.

V usage is TRBV27 and J usage is TRBJ1-5; 9 bases are shared with TRBD1. Unmatched junction bases numbered 7, after V lost 1 base and J lost 0 bases. This CDR3 spans 18 amino acids. Germline-derived CDR1 and CDR2 are MNHEY and SMNVEV (reference sequence). The CDR3 reads CASSLFSGTGYSNQPQHF. CDR3 bases: TGTGCCAGCAGTTTATTTTCCGGGACAGGGTATAGCAATCAGCCCCAGCATTTT.

The rearrangement links TRBV9 to TRBJ2-1; the D gene is possibly TRBD2 (6 bases). Deletions cut 4 bases from V and 3 bases from J, with 17 bases between. CDR3 length: 16 amino acids. Germline V gene sequence: CDR1 SGDLS, CDR2 YYNGEE. DNA of the CDR3: TGTGCCAGCAGCCCACTGAAGGGAGGCCACTACAATGAGCAGTTCTTC. It codes for CASSPLKGGHYNEQFF.

The V gene is TRBV5-5, the J gene TRBJ1-2; D may be TRBD1 (6 bases). This CDR3 contains 16 residues. CDR1 and CDR2 from the germline V gene are SGHKS and YYEKEE (reference sequence). The V gene lost 1 base and the J gene lost 2 bases, with 15 bases spanning the gap. CDR3 amino acids: CASSLTPTGPNYGYTF. The DNA for the CDR3 is TGTGCCAGCAGCTTGACCCCCACAGGGCCCAACTATGGCTACACCTTC.

The rearrangement links TRBV9 to TRBJ2-7; 10 bases are a match to TRBD2. V was pared by 3 bases and J by 7 bases, with 7 bases of the junction left unmatched. Germline CDR1 SGDLS, CDR2 YYNGEE. The CDR3 sequence is 14 residues long. Written as DNA, the CDR3 is TGTGCCAGCAGCGCTAGCGGGAGCTCGCTAGAGCAGTACTTC. It yields the protein CASSASGSSLEQYF.

The gene calls are TRBV7-9 and TRBJ2-5, with TRBD1 identical over 8 bases. Germline CDR1 SEHNR, CDR2 FQNEAQ (reference sequence). This CDR3 region has 16 residues. V lost 7 bases and J lost 4; bases outside the gene matches: 14. CDR3: CASTTRGQGARETQYF. CDR3 nucleotide sequence: TGTGCCAGCACTACACGAGGGCAGGGGGCTAGAGAGACCCAGTACTTC. The complete variable domain, with remaining parts taken from reference TRBV7-9 and TRBJ2-5, reads DTGVSQNPRHKITKRGQNVTFRCDPISEHNRLYWYRQTLGQGPEFLTYFQNEAQLEKSRLLSDRFSAERPKGSFSTLEIQRTEQGDSAMYLCASTTRGQGARETQYFGPGTRLLVL.